This T cell receptor (beta chain) comes out of a study of T cells in narcolepsy. Libraries were prepared by immunoSEQ multiplex PCR; TCRdb keeps only in-frame clonotypes and omits some of them. This sample has 20,000 to 25,000 clones, with about 91% found just once. Germline-derived CDR1 and CDR2 are SGHTA and FQGTGA. This CDR3 has 15 amino acids. Trimming removed 6 bases from V and 4 bases from J; junction bases left unmatched: 10. The sequence derives from a human donor with narcolepsy. Input material: CD45RA- memory CD4+ T cells from PBMCs. The chain recombines TRBV7-3 with TRBJ2-5; 8 nucleotides line up with TRBD2. Here the CDR3 reads CASSQGSGSAETQYF. CDR3 nucleotide sequence: TGTGCCAGCAGTCAAGGGAGCGGGAGTGCAGAGACCCAGTACTTC.